The rows below give T cell receptor beta chains drawn from one sample of a study of CD8 T cells in ankylosing spondylitis. TCRdb analysed the 5' RACE reads with MiXCR anew, one entry per CDR3 protein. The sample lists 8,400 or so distinct CDR3 sequences, roughly 3.9% occurring once. Sequenced input: blood, either unsorted or a sorted T cell fraction (not recorded which). These receptors all stem from a female donor with ankylosing spondylitis or in good health (not recorded which). CDR3s include the opening cysteine and the closing phenylalanine or tryptophan. Fields, in order: D gene, clone size, V gene, J gene, CDR3 protein, CDR3 DNA. A D gene is named only where the DNA matches it firmly. Only part of the rows carry a size: once, few, many, or a class if the clone is expanded.

>TRBD2|medium-sized|TRBV9|TRBJ2-5
CASSVGRLAGEQETQYF
TGTGCCAGCAGCGTAGGTCGGCTAGCGGGGGAGCAAGAGACCCAGTACTTC
>TRBD2|medium-sized|TRBV9|TRBJ2-2
CASSVWEGDTGELFF
TGTGCCAGCAGCGTATGGGAGGGTGACACCGGGGAGCTGTTTTTT
>NA|medium-sized|TRBV9|TRBJ2-1
CASSVTGREQFF
TGTGCCAGCAGCGTAACGGGGCGGGAGCAGTTCTTC
>TRBD2|once|TRBV9|TRBJ2-3
CASSAGATDTQYF
TGTGCCAGCTCGGCGGGAGCGACAGATACGCAGTATTTT
>TRBD1|medium-sized|TRBV9|TRBJ1-2
CASSAYPMGQGFGYTF
TGTGCCAGCAGCGCATACCCGATGGGACAGGGCTTTGGCTACACCTTC
>NA|medium-sized|TRBV9|TRBJ2-5
CASSVGRVRETQYF
TGTGCCAGCAGCGTAGGCAGGGTGAGGGAGACCCAGTACTTC
>TRBD2|medium-sized|TRBV9|TRBJ2-2
CASSPTSGGMSGELFF
TGTGCCAGCAGCCCAACTAGCGGGGGGATGTCCGGGGAGCTGTTTTTT
>TRBD1|many|TRBV9|TRBJ1-5
CASSADDRGNQPQHF
TGTGCCAGCAGCGCCGACGACAGGGGGAATCAGCCCCAGCATTTT
>TRBD2|NA|TRBV9|TRBJ2-7
CASSPRGGGSYEQYF
TGTGCCAGCAGCCCCCGGGGGGGAGGCTCCTACGAGCAGTACTTC
>NA|many|TRBV9|TRBJ1-6
CASSGGGPLLSNSPLHF
TGTGCCAGCAGCGGAGGGGGACCGCTCCTTAGTAATTCACCCCTCCACTTT
>NA|medium-sized|TRBV9|TRBJ1-4
CASSARDGTTNEKLFF
TGTGCCAGCAGCGCCCGGGACGGGACTACTAATGAAAAACTGTTTTTT
>TRBD2|many|TRBV9|TRBJ2-4
CASSVESGGAKNIQYF
TGTGCCAGCAGCGTAGAAAGCGGGGGGGCCAAAAACATTCAGTACTTC
>NA|many|TRBV9|TRBJ2-3
CASSGGSFSTDTQYF
TGTGCCAGCAGCGGAGGGAGCTTTAGCACAGATACGCAGTATTTT
>TRBD1|many|TRBV9|TRBJ1-2
CASSPPGQPINYGYTF
TGTGCCAGCAGCCCCCCGGGACAGCCTATAAACTATGGCTACACCTTC
>TRBD2|few|TRBV9|TRBJ2-1
CASSVGLAGSYNEQFF
TGTGCCAGCAGCGTAGGGTTAGCGGGCTCCTACAATGAGCAGTTCTTC
>TRBD2|many|TRBV9|TRBJ2-2
CASSPSGGGTGELFF
TGTGCCAGCAGCCCAAGCGGGGGGGGGACCGGGGAGCTGTTTTTT
>NA|medium-sized|TRBV9|TRBJ1-1
CASSSKGTTEAFF
TGTGCCAGCAGCTCAAAAGGGACAACCGAAGCTTTCTTT
>TRBD1|many|TRBV9|TRBJ2-7
CASSSGQGAYEQYF
TGTGCCAGCAGCTCGGGACAGGGAGCCTACGAGCAGTACTTC
>NA|many|TRBV9|TRBJ2-1
CASSASTGSYNEQFF
TGTGCCAGCAGCGCTTCGACAGGCTCCTACAATGAGCAGTTCTTC
>NA|many|TRBV9|TRBJ1-3
CASSDGAQKAGNTIYF
TGTGCCAGCAGCGACGGGGCCCAAAAGGCCGGAAACACCATATATTTT
>NA|many|TRBV9|TRBJ2-1
CASSVDRTGEDEQFF
TGTGCCAGCAGCGTAGACCGCACGGGGGAGGATGAGCAGTTCTTC
>TRBD1|many|TRBV9|TRBJ2-7
CASSPTGGSYEQYF
TGTGCCAGCAGCCCAACAGGGGGCTCCTACGAGCAGTACTTC
>TRBD1|many|TRBV9|TRBJ1-1
CASSEGGQGRTEAFF
TGTGCCAGCAGCGAGGGGGGACAGGGGAGAACTGAAGCTTTCTTT
>NA|medium-sized|TRBV9|TRBJ1-2
CASSLGTGRGYTF
TGTGCCAGCAGCCTCGGGACGGGGAGAGGCTACACCTTC
>TRBD1|many|TRBV9|TRBJ2-7
CASSPFLGQNTNEQYF
TGTGCCAGCAGCCCCTTCCTGGGACAGAATACCAACGAGCAGTACTTC
>NA|many|TRBV9|TRBJ1-1
CASSVSRNTEAFF
TGTGCCAGCAGCGTGAGTAGGAACACTGAAGCTTTCTTT
>TRBD1|many|TRBV9|TRBJ1-2
CASSVGQGYGYTF
TGTGCCAGCAGCGTGGGACAGGGATATGGCTACACCTTC
>TRBD1|medium-sized|TRBV9|TRBJ2-2
CASSPGTGKAGELFF
TGTGCCAGCAGCCCCGGGACAGGCAAAGCCGGGGAGCTGTTTTTT
>NA|many|TRBV9|TRBJ1-2
CASSGTRLANYGYTF
TGTGCCAGCAGCGGTACCAGGCTAGCTAACTATGGCTACACCTTC
>NA|many|TRBV21-1|TRBJ2-6
CASILGFGANVLTF
TGTGCCAGCATCCTAGGGTTCGGGGCCAACGTCCTGACTTTC
>NA|many|TRBV9|TRBJ2-3
CASSTGGFGYTDTQYF
TGTGCCAGCAGCACCGGCGGGTTCGGGTACACCGATACGCAGTATTTT
>TRBD1|many|TRBV9|TRBJ2-1
CASSVGGQGSYNEQFF
TGTGCCAGCAGCGTAGGGGGACAGGGCTCCTACAATGAGCAGTTCTTC
>NA|medium-sized|TRBV9|TRBJ2-5
CASSVEGEETQYF
TGTGCCAGCAGCGTAGAAGGGGAAGAGACCCAGTACTTC
>TRBD1|many|TRBV9|TRBJ2-7
CASSVGTGGRNEQYF
TGTGCCAGCAGCGTAGGGACAGGGGGGAGGAACGAGCAGTACTTC
>NA|medium-sized|TRBV9|TRBJ1-5
CASSEGFDNQPQHF
TGTGCCAGCAGCGAGGGGTTTGACAATCAGCCCCAGCATTTT
>NA|few|TRBV9|TRBJ2-1
CASSASGTDYNEQFF
TGTGCCAGCAGCGCGAGCGGGACAGATTACAATGAGCAGTTCTTC
>NA|many|TRBV9|TRBJ2-4
CASSVGDRPLAKNIQYF
TGTGCCAGCAGCGTAGGAGACAGACCCTTAGCCAAAAACATTCAGTACTTC
>NA|NA|TRBV9|TRBJ2-7
CASSVTEGNYEQYF
TGTGCCAGCAGCGTAACAGAGGGGAACTACGAGCAGTACTTC
>TRBD2|many|TRBV9|TRBJ2-5
CASSAGTTQETQYF
TGTGCCAGCAGCGCCGGGACTACCCAAGAGACCCAGTACTTC
>TRBD1|few|TRBV9|TRBJ2-7
CASSVTPTGQGALGHEQYF
TGTGCCAGCAGCGTAACGCCCACGGGACAGGGGGCGCTTGGCCACGAGCAGTACTTC
>TRBD2|many|TRBV9|TRBJ2-1
CASSGGRSGGFYNEQFF
TGTGCCAGCAGCGGAGGGAGAAGCGGGGGGTTTTACAATGAGCAGTTCTTC
>TRBD1|NA|TRBV9|TRBJ2-1
CASSVGQVSSYNEQFF
TGTGCCAGCAGCGTGGGACAGGTTAGCTCCTACAATGAGCAGTTCTTC
>TRBD2|many|TRBV9|TRBJ2-3
CASSVGTSGGGKDTQYF
TGTGCCAGCAGCGTAGGGACTAGCGGGGGGGGCAAAGATACGCAGTATTTT
>NA|few|TRBV9|TRBJ1-2
CASSEEGGPYGYTF
TGTGCCAGCAGCGAGGAAGGAGGACCCTATGGCTACACCTTC
>NA|many|TRBV9|TRBJ1-3
CASSVGQGAGNTIYF
TGTGCCAGCAGCGTAGGGCAGGGAGCTGGAAACACCATATATTTT
>NA|many|TRBV9|TRBJ2-3
CASSVGSSTPFKDTQYF
TGTGCCAGCAGCGTAGGGTCTTCTACCCCTTTTAAGGATACGCAGTATTTT
>TRBD1|medium-sized|TRBV9|TRBJ2-7
CASSAGTGTYEQYF
TGTGCCAGCAGCGCGGGGACAGGAACGTACGAGCAGTACTTC
>NA|many|TRBV9|TRBJ1-2
CASSARAGEYGYTF
TGTGCCAGCAGCGCGCGGGCAGGGGAGTATGGCTACACCTTC
>TRBD1|many|TRBV9|TRBJ1-5
CASSGGLGGDSSNQPQHF
TGTGCCAGCAGCGGAGGTTTGGGAGGGGACAGTAGCAATCAGCCCCAGCATTTT